Shown below are 18 T cell receptor beta chains from a single sample sequenced in a study of T cell responses to AZD1222 COVID-19 vaccine. Only in-frame clones appear in the TCRdb table, and some are missing; sequencing was by immunoSEQ multiplex PCR. The repertoire holds 68,000 or so clones, around nine tenths seen once, with around 8% in the top ten. The sample was peripheral blood, taken on day 0 of AZD1222 vaccination. These receptors were taken from an adult in good health.

The chain is built from TRBV4-1 and TRBJ2-3; 10 nucleotides match TRBD2. Germline V lookup: CDR1 MGHRA, CDR2 YSYEKL. This CDR3 comprises 16 residues. V shed 3 bases, J shed 6 bases, and the junction held 9 bases outside the gene matches. In DNA form, the CDR3 reads TGCGCCAGCAGCCATACTAGCGGGGAGCCGCCCGATACGCAGTATTTT. Translating it yields CASSHTSGEPPDTQYF.

This clone was recorded a few times. The chain carries TRBV5-6 and TRBJ2-7, with TRBD2 matching 10 bases. CDR1 is SGHDT, CDR2 YYEEEE, per germline. V lost 2 bases and J lost 2; bases outside the gene matches: 1. This CDR3 is built from 14 residues. Written as DNA, the CDR3 is TGTGCCAGCAGCTTCCTAGCGGGAGCCTACGAGCAGTACTTC. It specifies CASSFLAGAYEQYF.

V gene TRBV30 combines with J gene TRBJ1-6; D possibly corresponds to TRBD1 (6 bases). The CDR3 is made up of 12 amino acids. The germline V and J ends were trimmed by 5 bases and 8 bases, with 10 bases remaining between them. The germline CDR1 and CDR2 sequences are GTSNPN and SVGIG (reference sequence). The CDR3 reads CAWGTPYSPLHF. The CDR3 DNA sequence: TGTGCCTGGGGGACACCGTATTCACCCCTCCACTTT.

The chain links TRBV15 to TRBJ1-2, with D perhaps TRBD1 (5 bases). V was shortened by 7 bases and J by 6 bases, with 15 bases between the two germline ends. Germline V gene lookup returns CDR1 LNHNV and CDR2 YYDKDF (reference sequence). The CDR3 length is 13 residues. The CDR3 is CATTRDGRDGYTF. CDR3 nucleotide sequence: TGTGCCACCACCCGGGACGGGAGAGATGGCTACACCTTC.

V and J are TRBV24-1 and TRBJ1-5; TRBD1 might be the D (6 bases). The CDR3 loop spans 17 amino acids. The V gene's germline CDR1 is KGHDR and CDR2 SFDVKD. Trimming removed 4 bases at V and 2 bases at J, with 17 bases between. CDR3 in DNA: TGTGCCACCAGTGACTCGAGACTCCCAGGGGGCAATCAGCCCCAGCATTTT. Translation: CATSDSRLPGGNQPQHF.

This chain uses TRBV14 with TRBJ2-7; 7 positions match TRBD2. The CDR3 is 18 residues long. Germline V lookup: CDR1 SGHDN, CDR2 FVKESK. V lost 1 base to trimming and J lost 0 bases; unmatched junction nucleotides: 12. The CDR3 loop is CASSQGSPGLAASYEQYF. The CDR3, as DNA: TGTGCCAGCAGCCAAGGTTCCCCCGGGCTAGCGGCCTCCTACGAGCAGTACTTC. The whole variable domain, filled in from reference TRBV14 and TRBJ2-7, reads EAGVTQFPSHSVIEKGQTVTLRCDPISGHDNLYWYRRVMGKEIKFLLHFVKESKQDESGMPNNRFLAERTGGTYSTLKVQPAELEDSGVYFCASSQGSPGLAASYEQYFGPGTRLTVT.

As DNA, the CDR3 is TGTGCCAGCAGCCTGCTTACAGGTCACTCTGGAAACACCATATATTTT. Translated: CASSLLTGHSGNTIYF. V gene TRBV28 combines with J gene TRBJ1-3, with D perhaps TRBD1 (5 bases). The V end lost 6 bases, the J end lost 0 bases, and 15 bases lay between the germline ends. The CDR3 sequence is 16 residues long. CDR1 and CDR2 from the germline V gene are MDHEN and SYDVKM.

This clone came up many times. V gene TRBV4-2 combines with J gene TRBJ2-7; 9 bases map to TRBD2. CDR3 length: 15 residues. V dropped 0 bases and J dropped 5; count of bases not matched to a gene: 5. CDR1 is LGHNA, CDR2 YNFKEQ, per germline. CDR3 in DNA: TGTGCCAGCAGCCAAGAGGAGACTAGCGGCCACGAGCAGTACTTC. Protein: CASSQEETSGHEQYF.

The J gene is TRBJ1-1, the V gene TRBV11-2, with a weak D call TRBD1 (6 bases). Trimming cost V 5 bases and J 0 bases, with 13 bases left between them. There are 15 residues in the CDR3. Germline V lookup: CDR1 SGHAT, CDR2 FQNNGV. CDR3 protein: CASSRGGYMNTEAFF. CDR3 sequence (DNA): TGTGCCAGCAGCCGAGGGGGTTACATGAACACTGAAGCTTTCTTT.

This chain links TRBV5-6 with TRBJ1-2; the D gene is possibly TRBD1 (6 bases). V dropped 4 bases and J dropped 4 bases, with 14 bases sitting between them. This CDR3 is 14 amino acids long. Germline V CDR1 and CDR2: SGHDT, YYEEEE. The CDR3 here is CASSQRGAGYGYTF. In DNA, the CDR3 is TGTGCCAGCAGCCAGCGGGGGGCTGGCTATGGCTACACCTTC.

The rearrangement joins TRBV6-2 or TRBV6-3 to TRBJ2-7; possibly TRBD1 or TRBD2 for D (5 bases each). Germline CDR1 MNHEY, CDR2 SVGEGT. The CDR3 covers 19 residues. V lost 6 bases, J lost 0 bases, and 27 bases lay in between. The CDR3 nucleotides read TGTGCCAGCAGCCTATATTCCCCCACCAGGGCAGGGAGCTCCTACGAGCAGTACTTC. This codes for CASSLYSPTRAGSSYEQYF.

This rearrangement joins TRBV20-1 to TRBJ2-7; no clear D gene. Trimming removed 5 bases at V and 4 bases at J, with 9 bases between. The germline CDR1 and CDR2 sequences are DFQATT and SNEGSKA (reference sequence). CDR3 length: 11 residues. Written as DNA, the CDR3 is TGCAGTGCTTCGCCGACATACGAGCAGTACTTC. Translated: CSASPTYEQYF.

The J gene is TRBJ1-6, the V gene TRBV28; D is undetermined. Germline CDR1 is MDHEN and CDR2 is SYDVKM. The CDR3 length is 14 residues. The germline V and J ends were trimmed by 3 bases and 7 bases, with 10 bases remaining between them. Written as DNA, the CDR3 is TGTGCCAGCAGTTTGGGCCCGGGGAATTCACCCCTCCACTTT. It yields the protein CASSLGPGNSPLHF. Variable domain in full (rest from reference TRBV28 and TRBJ1-6): DVKVTQSSRYLVKRTGEKVFLECVQDMDHENMFWYRQDPGLGLRLIYFSYDVKMKEKGDIPEGYSVSREKKERFSLILESASTNQTSMYLCASSLGPGNSPLHFGNGTRLTVT.

The genes are TRBV19 and TRBJ1-2; 8 bases map to TRBD1. Germline CDR1 LNHDA, CDR2 SQIVND (reference sequence). V lost 6 bases to trimming and J lost 4 bases; unmatched junction nucleotides: 4. The CDR3 contains 13 residues. This CDR3 is CASSRGRGYGYTF. The CDR3 nucleotides are TGTGCCAGTAGCAGGGGGCGCGGCTATGGCTACACCTTC.

This clone was observed a handful of times. Other DNA sequences in the same sample also yield this CDR3. The CDR3 bases are TGTGCCAGCAGTCTAACCGGGGGGACTGAAGCTTTCTTT. It is translated as CASSLTGGTEAFF. J is TRBJ1-1 and V is TRBV7-9; D is possibly TRBD1 (5 bases). Per germline, CDR1 SEHNR and CDR2 FQNEAQ (reference sequence). Trimming left V 6 bases short and J 5 bases short, with 13 bases between. The CDR3 totals 13 residues.

This clone was counted a single time. The rearrangement joins TRBV15 to TRBJ2-6; no firm D call. Deletions cut 2 bases from V and 0 bases from J, with 8 bases between. The CDR3 has 16 residues. CDR1 and CDR2 (germline): LNHNV, YYDKDF (reference sequence). The CDR3 DNA follows: TGTGCCACCAGCAGACAGACGGACTCTGGGGCCAACGTCCTGACTTTC. Its protein is CATSRQTDSGANVLTF.

The chain carries TRBV30 and TRBJ2-5, with TRBD2 matching 11 bases. Trimming took 3 bases from V and 1 from J; bases not matched to a gene: 10. The length of the CDR3 is 17 residues. Per germline, CDR1 GTSNPN and CDR2 SVGIG (reference sequence). CDR3 sequence (DNA): TGTGCCTGGAGATTGGGCCCGGGACTAGCGGTCCAAGAGACCCAGTACTTC. It is translated as CAWRLGPGLAVQETQYF.

This chain uses TRBV4-1 with TRBJ2-1; 7 bases match TRBD1. Germline lookup yields CDR1 MGHRA and CDR2 YSYEKL. The CDR3 loop spans 17 amino acids. The J segment lost 14 bases and the V segment lost 1 base, leaving 20 bases of the junction unmatched. The CDR3 DNA reads as TGCGCCAGCAGCCAAGTCTATCCCCCGGTACTAAGGGGGCGGAAGTTCTTC. Translation: CASSQVYPPVLRGRKFF.